Presented here are 24 T cell receptor beta chains from one specimen sequenced in a study of molecular identifiers for immune sequencing clone quantification. TCRdb re-called the PCR reads through MiXCR, storing one row per CDR3 protein. The table includes over 35,000 distinct CDR3 sequences, less than 20% detected once. Sequenced input: naive CD8+ T cells from blood, with Jurkat cell RNA spiked in. Subset meaning: FACS-sorted CD8+CD4-CCR7+CD45RA+ naive T cells. The receptors shown here come from a human donor in good health. Some libraries in this study had Jurkat cell RNA spiked in.

Concerning this clonotype itself: A much larger clone sits a single nucleotide away, making a read error possible. This chain connects TRBV20-1 to TRBJ2-5; D unresolved. The ends were cut back, 6 bases at V and 3 bases at J, with 17 bases in the middle. Germline CDR1 and CDR2: DFQATT and SNEGSKA (reference sequence). CDR3 length: 14 residues. The CDR3 region has the DNA TGCAGTGCGCCCGGCCCAACCCTAGAAGAGACCCAGTACTTC. Encoded protein: CSAPGPTLEETQYF.

This clonotype was counted a few times. This chain links TRBV27 with TRBJ2-2; no definite D call. Per the germline V gene, CDR1 is MNHEY and CDR2 is SMNVEV (reference sequence). CDR3 length: 15 amino acids. V was clipped by 0 bases and J by 4 bases, with 9 bases between them. The CDR3 DNA reads as TGTGCCAGCAGTTTATCTCTCGATACCACCGGGGAGCTGTTTTTT. Translating gives CASSLSLDTTGELFF.

This clonotype has at least ten counts. The rearrangement links TRBV3-1 to TRBJ2-1; D could derive from TRBD1 or TRBD2 (6 bases each). The germline V gene has CDR1 LGHDT and CDR2 YNNKEL (reference sequence). The CDR3 has 17 amino acids. The V end lost 1 base, the J end lost 5 bases, and 18 bases lay between the germline ends. The CDR3 reads CASSQVSGAGVNNEQFF. The CDR3 DNA reads as TGTGCCAGCAGCCAAGTCTCGGGGGCAGGGGTTAACAATGAGCAGTTCTTC.

This clonotype was observed a single time. The chain combines TRBV12-3 or TRBV12-4 with TRBJ1-5, with D possibly being TRBD1 (6 bases). This CDR3 is built from 14 residues. Trimming took 3 bases from V and 7 from J, leaving 13 bases between them. The DNA for the CDR3 is TGTGCCAGCAGTTTTGGGGGGGCGGGACAGCCCCAGCATTTT. This codes for CASSFGGAGQPQHF.

There are a few counts of this clonotype. The chain links TRBV7-9 to TRBJ2-3; 10 positions agree with TRBD2. V lost 6 bases and J lost 0; bases outside the gene matches: 3. There are 15 residues in the CDR3. Germline CDR1 and CDR2: SEHNR and FQNEAQ (reference sequence). The CDR3 sequence is CASRPTSGSTDTQYF. DNA of the CDR3: TGTGCCAGCAGACCGACTAGCGGGAGCACAGATACGCAGTATTTT.

In the case of this clonotype: This may be a read error: a much more frequent sequence differs by one nucleotide. The chain joins TRBV25-1 to TRBJ2-7; D is possibly TRBD1 or TRBD2 (6 bases each). Per germline, CDR1 MGHDK and CDR2 SYGVNS. The CDR3 spans 13 residues. Trimming removed 5 bases from V and 6 bases from J, with 14 bases in between. The chain's CDR3 is CASSWGAGCEQYF. In DNA form, the CDR3 reads TGTGCCAGCAGTTGGGGGGCGGGATGCGAGCAGTACTTC.

This clonotype was seen at least ten times. V gene TRBV20-1 combines with J gene TRBJ1-4; TRBD1 is a possible D gene (5 bases). The ends were cut back, 0 bases at V and 7 bases at J, with 24 bases in the middle. This CDR3 is built from 18 residues. CDR1 and CDR2 from the germline V gene are DFQATT and SNEGSKA (reference sequence). The CDR3, as DNA: TGCAGTGCTAGAGATCGGGGATTGGCAGGGCCCACCTCTGAAAAACTGTTTTTT. This translates into CSARDRGLAGPTSEKLFF.

This clonotype has just a few counts. This sequence joins TRBV13 and TRBJ1-2; no clear D. V dropped 3 bases and J dropped 6 bases, with 17 bases sitting between them. This CDR3 region has 15 residues. Germline CDR1 and CDR2: PRHDT and FYEKMQ (reference sequence). CDR3 nucleotides: TGTGCCAGCAGCTTTCAAAGCTCCAGGAGGGATGGCTACACCTTC. The encoded protein is CASSFQSSRRDGYTF.

A few counts support this clonotype. This chain connects TRBV28 to TRBJ1-4; D is uncertain. Per the germline V gene, CDR1 is MDHEN and CDR2 is SYDVKM. Between the trimmed V and J ends, which lost 6 bases and 0 bases, there was a span of 14 bases. There are 16 residues in the CDR3. CDR3 DNA sequence: TGTGCCAGCAGACCGCTAACCCCTGCAACTAATGAAAAACTGTTTTTT. Translating gives CASRPLTPATNEKLFF.

This clonotype was found many times. This chain connects TRBV5-1 to TRBJ2-3; TRBD1 matches 8 bases. The CDR3 has 13 residues. With 10 bases clipped from V and 2 bases from J, the junction kept 6 bases outside the gene matches. CDR1 is SGHRS, CDR2 YFSETQ, per germline. CDR3: CACKTGDTDTQYF. Written as DNA, the CDR3 is TGCGCCTGTAAGACAGGGGACACAGATACGCAGTATTTT.

The chain has TRBV4-3 and TRBJ2-5; a possible D gene is TRBD1 (5 bases). This CDR3 region has 16 residues. The V and J ends lost 2 bases and 4 bases respectively, with 17 bases between them. In germline, CDR1 is LGHNA, CDR2 YSLEER. In DNA form, the CDR3 reads TGCGCCAGCAGCCAAACCAGACAGTTTAGAGGAGAGACCCAGTACTTC. The encoded protein is CASSQTRQFRGETQYF.

This clonotype was seen once. Being one base from a much bigger clone, this may be a read error. The chain employs TRBV4-3 and TRBJ1-5; 8 bases line up with TRBD1. The CDR3 runs to 14 residues. CDR1 and CDR2 from the germline V gene are LGHNA and YSLEER. For the CDR3, the DNA is TGCGCCAGCAGCCAAGGGACAGGGAGTCAGCCCCAGCAGTTT. As protein: CASSQGTGSQPQQF.

This chain links TRBV29-1 with TRBJ2-7; 7 nucleotides align to TRBD2. V was pared by 2 bases and J by 2 bases, with 6 bases of the junction left unmatched. The CDR3 spans 14 residues. Per the germline V gene, CDR1 is SQVTM and CDR2 is ANQGSEA. CDR3 loop: CSVEIAGLTYEQYF. As DNA, the CDR3 is TGCAGCGTTGAAATAGCGGGCCTCACCTACGAGCAGTACTTC.

This clonotype was seen ten or more times. The chain employs TRBV12-3 or TRBV12-4 and TRBJ1-6, with TRBD1 matching 8 bases. The CDR3 contains 17 residues. V was clipped by 6 bases and J by 7 bases; unmatched bases: 14. For the CDR3, the DNA is TGTGCCAGCAGCAGCAGGGGGCAGGGGTTTGAAAATTCACCCCTCCACTTT. Protein: CASSSRGQGFENSPLHF.

This clonotype showed up many times. This chain joins TRBV7-8 and TRBJ1-2; D call uncertain. The V gene's germline CDR1 is SGHVS and CDR2 FQNEAQ. V was clipped by 5 bases and J by 10 bases, with 17 bases between them. This CDR3 has 13 residues. This CDR3 reads CASSRLGELFYTF. Written as DNA, the CDR3 is TGTGCCAGCAGCCGCCTCGGAGAGTTGTTCTACACCTTC.

This clonotype was recorded many times. The gene calls are TRBV6-2 or TRBV6-3 and TRBJ2-2; 7 nucleotides match TRBD2. CDR1 and CDR2 from the germline V gene are MNHEY and SVGEGT. V trimming: 7 bases; J trimming: 0 bases; junction bases outside the gene matches: 11. The CDR3 runs 17 residues. In DNA, the CDR3 is TGTGCCAGCACCCACCCTAGGCTAGCGGCGAACACCGGGGAGCTGTTTTTT. It encodes CASTHPRLAANTGELFF.

Ten or more counts support this clonotype. This rearrangement joins TRBV29-1 to TRBJ2-7; D is uncertain. The CDR3 runs 11 residues. Germline CDR1 and CDR2: SQVTM and ANQGSEA. Trimming took 7 bases from V and 3 from J, leaving 10 bases between them. CDR3 nucleotide sequence: TGCAGCGCCCAGTGGGGCTACGAGCAGTACTTC. It is translated as CSAQWGYEQYF.

This clonotype was detected ten times or more. This chain joins TRBV29-1 and TRBJ2-2; D gene ambiguous. The CDR3 loop spans 13 amino acids. Between the trimmed V and J ends, which lost 6 bases and 4 bases, there was a span of 12 bases. Germline V gene data show CDR1 as SQVTM and CDR2 as ANQGSEA. CDR3 loop: CSVKIRGTGELFF. CDR3 DNA: TGCAGCGTCAAAATCAGAGGCACCGGGGAGCTGTTTTTT.

The chain links TRBV6-6 to TRBJ2-2; D call uncertain. CDR3 size: 14 residues. Trimming left V 5 bases short and J 7 bases short, with 14 bases between. Germline CDR1 reads MNHNY; CDR2 reads SVGAGI (reference sequence). The CDR3 nucleotides are TGTGCCAGCAGTCGAGGTGTCGCTGTCGGGGAGCTGTTTTTT. Protein sequence: CASSRGVAVGELFF.

There are many counts of this clonotype. V usage is TRBV28 and J usage is TRBJ2-1, with 8 nucleotides matching TRBD2. The CDR3 runs to 15 residues. Germline CDR1 reads MDHEN; CDR2 reads SYDVKM. With 6 bases clipped from V and 10 bases from J, the junction kept 14 bases outside the gene matches. The CDR3 DNA is TGTGCCAGCAGCAATGCGGATGGACTAGCTCGAGAGCAGTTCTTC. It translates to CASSNADGLAREQFF. The full variable domain, its missing parts supplied by reference TRBV28 and TRBJ2-1, is DVKVTQSSRYLVKRTGEKVFLECVQDMDHENMFWYRQDPGLGLRLIYFSYDVKMKEKGDIPEGYSVSREKKERFSLILESASTNQTSMYLCASSNADGLAREQFFGPGTRLTVL.

This clonotype was recorded many times. The CDR3 sequence: CARGGHTGDYGYTF. CDR3 sequence (DNA): TGTGCCAGAGGGGGGCACACCGGGGACTATGGCTACACCTTC. The V and J genes are TRBV2 and TRBJ1-2; possibly TRBD1 for D (6 bases). The length of the CDR3 is 14 residues. Germline CDR1 is SNHLY and CDR2 is FYNNEI. V lost 9 bases and J 3 bases, leaving 17 bases between the germline ends.

This clonotype was counted ten times or more. V usage is TRBV13 and J usage is TRBJ2-7; D assignment may be TRBD1 or TRBD2 (5 bases each). This CDR3 has 14 amino acids. Germline loops: CDR1 PRHDT, CDR2 FYEKMQ (reference sequence). Trimming stripped 0 bases from V and 6 bases from J, with 12 bases between. The CDR3 reads CASSLGQRGPEQYF. In DNA form, the CDR3 reads TGTGCCAGCAGCTTAGGCCAGAGGGGACCCGAGCAGTACTTC.

At least ten counts were recorded for this clonotype. The chain joins TRBV29-1 to TRBJ2-3, with 8 bases that match TRBD1. CDR1 SQVTM and CDR2 ANQGSEA come from the germline V gene. V was pared by 7 bases and J by 2 bases, with 26 bases of the junction left unmatched. The CDR3 is made up of 20 amino acids. The CDR3 loop is CSDLIPGPPQGGLITDTQYF. CDR3 nucleotide sequence: TGCAGCGACCTAATACCGGGACCCCCACAGGGGGGACTGATCACAGATACGCAGTATTTT.

This clonotype was detected many times. The V gene is TRBV4-1, the J gene TRBJ2-3; 10 bases fit TRBD2. Germline values: CDR1 MGHRA, CDR2 YSYEKL. Trimming took 2 bases from V and 1 from J; bases not matched to a gene: 3. CDR3 length: 16 amino acids. CDR3 sequence: CASSQIAGGRTDTQYF. CDR3 DNA sequence: TGCGCCAGCAGCCAAATAGCGGGAGGCCGCACAGATACGCAGTATTTT.